This T cell receptor beta chain appears in the sequencing data of a study of T cell responses to AZD1222 COVID-19 vaccine. To note about this clone: The antigen remains undetermined.

Sequenced by immunoSEQ multiplex PCR; TCRdb stores in-frame clones only, minus some. The repertoire consists of fewer than 200,000 clones, with 70% to 90% occurring once and the leading ten covering 4% to 4.5%. Findings and limits, study-wide: Researchers report vaccine-associated CD4 TCRs spanning spike, with dominance at 160-218 and 743-854. Seropositive at baseline were only a handful of AZD1222 recipients. Compared with day 0, the breadth and depth of the Spike-specific TCR repertoire rose significantly after two doses of AZD1222.

V was pared by 6 bases and J by 1 base, with 9 bases of the junction left unmatched. CDR3 length equals 15 residues. CDR1 and CDR2 from the germline V gene are MNHEY and SVGAGI. The TCR sequence derives from an adult who received the MenACWY meningococcal vaccine as a control. The V call is TRBV6-5, the J call TRBJ2-7; 7 bases agree with TRBD1. This specimen consisted of peripheral blood, obtained 28 days after the second dose of the MenACWY control vaccine. CDR3: CASSSGTVGSYEQYF. The CDR3 DNA is TGTGCCAGCAGCTCCGGGACAGTGGGGTCCTACGAGCAGTACTTC.